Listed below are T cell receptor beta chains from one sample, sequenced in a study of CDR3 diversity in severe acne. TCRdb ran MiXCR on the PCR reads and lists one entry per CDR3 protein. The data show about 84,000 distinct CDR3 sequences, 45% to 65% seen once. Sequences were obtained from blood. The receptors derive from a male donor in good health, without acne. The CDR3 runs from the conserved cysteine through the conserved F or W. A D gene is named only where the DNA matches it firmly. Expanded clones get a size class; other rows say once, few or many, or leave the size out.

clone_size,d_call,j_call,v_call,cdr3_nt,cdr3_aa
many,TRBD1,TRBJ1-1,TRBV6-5,TGTGCCAGCAGTCGCCAGGGGGGGTACATGAACACTGAAGCTTTCTTT,CASSRQGGYMNTEAFF
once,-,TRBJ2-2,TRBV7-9,-,CASSLTTYEQYFGELFF
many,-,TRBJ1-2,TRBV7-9,TGTGCCAGCAGCTTAGACGCGGGCGCAGTCTATGGCTACACCTTC,CASSLDAGAVYGYTF
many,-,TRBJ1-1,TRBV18,TGTGCCAGCTCACCGATCAACAGGGCGAGGACTGAAGCTTTCTTT,CASSPINRARTEAFF
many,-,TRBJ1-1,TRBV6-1,TGTGCCAGCAGTGAGACGGGGTCCCCGGGGGGAGCTTTCTTT,CASSETGSPGGAFF
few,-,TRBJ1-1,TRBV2,TGTGCCAGCAGTACCAGCCCTACAGGGAGGGCTGAAGCTTTCTTT,CASSTSPTGRAEAFF
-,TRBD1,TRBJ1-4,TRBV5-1,TGCGCCAGCAGCTTGGAACAGGGGGCGTATGAAAAACTGTTTTTT,CASSLEQGAYEKLFF
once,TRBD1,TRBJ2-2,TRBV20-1,TGCAGTGCTAAGGGACAGGGAGGCGGGGAGCTGTTTTTT,CSAKGQGGGELFF
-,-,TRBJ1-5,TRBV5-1,TGCGCCAGCAGCTTGCCCCGGGGCGGACAGCCCCAGCATTTT,CASSLPRGGQPQHF
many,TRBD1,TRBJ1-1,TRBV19,TGTGCCAGTCAATTTTCGACAGGGACCACTGAAGCTTTCTTT,CASQFSTGTTEAFF
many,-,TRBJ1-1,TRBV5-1,TGCGCCAGCAGCTTTGACATGAAGAACACTGAAGCTTTCTTT,CASSFDMKNTEAFF
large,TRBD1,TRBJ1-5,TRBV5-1,TGCGCCAGCAGCGAACCGACAGGGTTCAGGCAGCCCCAGCATTTT,CASSEPTGFRQPQHF
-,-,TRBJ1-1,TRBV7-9,TGTGCCAGCAGCCGGGATGGGGGTACTGAAGCTTTCTTT,CASSRDGGTEAFF
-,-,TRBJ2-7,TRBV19,TGTGCCAGTAGTGGAGGCAGGAATTTCTACGAGCAGTACTTC,CASSGGRNFYEQYF
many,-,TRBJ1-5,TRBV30,TGTGCCTGGAGGTCGGACAGCACAAATCAGCCCCAGCATTTT,CAWRSDSTNQPQHF
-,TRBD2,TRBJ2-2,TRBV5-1,TGCGCCAGCAGCCTGACTAGCCCCCCTGGGGAGCTGTTTTTT,CASSLTSPPGELFF
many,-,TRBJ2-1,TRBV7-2,TGTGCCAGCAGCGGGGCCGGGACCCTAATTTACAATGAGCAGTTCTTC,CASSGAGTLIYNEQFF
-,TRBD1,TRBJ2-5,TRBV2,TGTGCCAGCAGACGACAGGGGATCCAAGAGACCCAGTACTTC,CASRRQGIQETQYF
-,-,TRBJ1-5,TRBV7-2,TGTGCCAGCAGCCGACAGGTCGATCAGCCCCAGCATTTT,CASSRQVDQPQHF
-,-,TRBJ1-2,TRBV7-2,TGTGCCAGCAGCTTAAACAGGGTCGGCGGCTACACCTTC,CASSLNRVGGYTF
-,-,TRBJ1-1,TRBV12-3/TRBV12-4,TGTGCCAGCAGTCACCGGGACGGGAACACTGAAGCTTTCTTT,CASSHRDGNTEAFF
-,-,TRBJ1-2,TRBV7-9,TGTGCCAGCAGCTTAGAGGGGGTCCTTAACTATGGCTACACCTTC,CASSLEGVLNYGYTF
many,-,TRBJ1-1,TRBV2,TGTGCCAGCAGTGGACAGGAGAACACTGAAGCTTTCTTT,CASSGQENTEAFF
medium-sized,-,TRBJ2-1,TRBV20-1,TGCAGTGCTAGCGGTCAAAATGAGCAGTTCTTC,CSASGQNEQFF
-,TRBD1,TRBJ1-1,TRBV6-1,TGTGCCAGCAGCAAATTCAGGGGGCAAGTTTTAGGGAACACTGAAGCTTTCTTT,CASSKFRGQVLGNTEAFF
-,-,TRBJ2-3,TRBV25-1,TGTGCCAGCAGTGAATTCACCGGACGGACTAGCACAGATACGCAGTATTTT,CASSEFTGRTSTDTQYF
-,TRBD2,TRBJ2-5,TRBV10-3,TGTGCCATCAGTGACCTAGCGGGGTGGGAGACCCAGTACTTC,CAISDLAGWETQYF
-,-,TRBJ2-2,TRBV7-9,TGTGCCAGCAGCTTAATGGGAGTCCCAACCGGGGAGCTGTTTTTT,CASSLMGVPTGELFF
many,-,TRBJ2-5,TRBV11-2,TGTGCCAGCAGCGAACAAGAGACCCAGTACTTC,CASSEQETQYF
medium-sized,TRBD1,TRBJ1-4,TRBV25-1,TGTGCCAGCAGTGAACGGACAGGCGCTGGTGAAAAACTGTTTTTT,CASSERTGAGEKLFF
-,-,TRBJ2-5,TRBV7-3,TGTGCCAGCAGCTTACGCGTTGGTGAGACCCAGTACTTC,CASSLRVGETQYF
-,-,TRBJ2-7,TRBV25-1,TGTGCCAGCTTAGGGGGAGGGCTCTACGAGCAGTACTTC,CASLGGGLYEQYF
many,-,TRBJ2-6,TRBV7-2,TGTGCCAGCAGCTTTGGGGCCGGGGGTACCGGGGCCAACGTCCTGACTTTC,CASSFGAGGTGANVLTF
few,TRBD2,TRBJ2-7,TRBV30,TGTGCCAGCAGCCGGGGGGCCTACGAGCAGTACTTC,CASSRGAYEQYF
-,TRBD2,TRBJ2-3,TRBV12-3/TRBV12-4,TGTGCCAGCGCGACTAGCGGGGACACAGATACGCAGTATTTT,CASATSGDTDTQYF
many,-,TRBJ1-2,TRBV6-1,TGTGCCAGCAGTGATACAGGAGTAGACTATGGCTACACCTTC,CASSDTGVDYGYTF
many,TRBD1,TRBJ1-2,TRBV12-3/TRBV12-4,TGTGCCAGCAGTATCGGGACAGTTAGCGGCTACACCTTC,CASSIGTVSGYTF
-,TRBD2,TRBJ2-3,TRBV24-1,TGTGCCACCAGTGATCAGGGGACTAGCGGGGCCACAGATACGCAGTATTTT,CATSDQGTSGATDTQYF
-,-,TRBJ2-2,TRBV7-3,TGTGCCAGCAGCTCAATACAGGGAACCGGGGAGCTGTTTTTT,CASSSIQGTGELFF
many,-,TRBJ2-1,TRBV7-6,TGTGCCAGCAGCTTATACCAGGGGAATTACAATGAGCAGTTCTTC,CASSLYQGNYNEQFF
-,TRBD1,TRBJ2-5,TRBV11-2,TGTGCCAGCAGCCCGACAGGGCCCGGGAAGACCCAGTACTTC,CASSPTGPGKTQYF
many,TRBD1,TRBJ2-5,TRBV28,TGTGCCAGCAGTTCACCTTCGACAGGGTCTCATGAGACCCAGTACTTC,CASSSPSTGSHETQYF
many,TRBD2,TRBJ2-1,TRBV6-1,TGTGCCAGCAGGACTAGCGGGGGGGTTTACAATGAGCAGTTCTTC,CASRTSGGVYNEQFF
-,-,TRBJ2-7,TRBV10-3,TGTGCCATCAGTGAGTTGGACTCGAGCTCCTACGAGCAGTACTTC,CAISELDSSSYEQYF
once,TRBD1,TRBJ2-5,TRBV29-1,TGCAGCGCTGGGACAGGGGAAGGCAGTCGGACCCAGTACTTC,CSAGTGEGSRTQYF
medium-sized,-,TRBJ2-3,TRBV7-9,TGTGCCAGCAGCCTGGTAGGGGATACGCAGTATTTT,CASSLVGDTQYF
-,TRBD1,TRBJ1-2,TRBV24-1,TGTGCCACCAGTGATTCGACAGGGGGTCGTGGCTACACCTTC,CATSDSTGGRGYTF
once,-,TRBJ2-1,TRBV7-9,TGTGCCAGCAGCTACGGTAGCTGGAATGAGCAGTTCTTC,CASSYGSWNEQFF
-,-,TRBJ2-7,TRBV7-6,TGTGCCAGCACCACGGACGAGCAGTACTTC,CASTTDEQYF
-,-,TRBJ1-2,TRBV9,TGTGCCAGCAGCGTAGGAGGGGACGGCTACACCTTC,CASSVGGDGYTF
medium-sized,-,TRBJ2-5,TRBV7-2,TGTGCCAGCAGCTCACCGCAACCGGGAGAGACCCAGTACTTC,CASSSPQPGETQYF
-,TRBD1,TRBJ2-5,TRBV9,TGTGCCAGCAGCCCGGGACAGGAGGGGACCCAGTACTTC,CASSPGQEGTQYF
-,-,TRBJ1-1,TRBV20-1,TGCAGTGCTAGATATTCACAGGGCCTGAACACTGAAGCTTTCTTT,CSARYSQGLNTEAFF